This record looks at one T cell receptor beta chain sequence and its context. The antigen remains unidentified. The data originate from a study of cytomegalovirus exposure and HLA in healthy donors. Study overall: In a previous analysis, around 110 million unique TCR beta sequences were found from 150 million to 200 million T cells. Broader study findings: Some V segments could not be told apart, so they were left out, TRBV6-2 and TRBV6-3 among them.

V was cut by 5 bases and J by 3 bases, with 10 bases left in between. Per the germline V gene, CDR1 is SGHTA and CDR2 is FQGNSA. The CDR3 loop spans 13 amino acids. In the PCR, 60 Vbeta and 13 Jbeta primers were used. Generated by immunoSEQ multiplex PCR, the TCRdb table keeps only in-frame clones and is missing some. This sample carries 100,000 to 150,000 clones, 78% of them seen once, and the ten largest clones take around 5.8%. The specimen sequenced was PBMCs. This TCR was recovered from a woman aged 40-49 years in good health and CMV-seronegative. The rearrangement joins TRBV7-2 to TRBJ1-1; perhaps TRBD1 as D (6 bases). DNA of the CDR3: TGTGCCAGCAGCGGGTACAGGGACACTGAAGCTTTCTTT. The encoded protein is CASSGYRDTEAFF.